This T cell receptor (beta chain) was sequenced for a study of cytomegalovirus exposure and HLA in healthy donors listed by TCRdb under 2017. Background on the whole study: An earlier analysis of roughly 500 of the donors reported approximately 290 Gb of sequence data and 117 million unique TCR beta sequences from roughly 180 million T cells. Of the 398 genotyped donors, 81% fell in the genetic ancestry cluster associated with self-reported Caucasian donors. In the later analysis, no new phenotypic data were used to find candidate immune exposures; instead, reliance was placed on TCR beta sequences and their occurrence across donors. On average, approximately 250,000 unique TCR beta nucleotide sequences were sequenced per donor among some 430 genotyped donors of the cohort, with roughly 18% of those sequences being non-productive. Using immunosequencing, the study profiled T cell repertoires from approximately 700 subjects and related those repertoires to cytomegalovirus serostatus. Every repertoire in the discovery cohort had been generated on one and the same sequencing platform. The study aimed to test whether signatures of past pathogen exposure could be identified by cataloging public T cell receptors. Typing coverage differed by locus: A, B, C, DRB1 and DQB1 were typed in roughly 620-630 donors, DQA1 in about 500, DPA1 in 600 to 610, and DPB1 in 400 to 480. HLA typing covered class I and class II loci at four-digit resolution. In a later genetic analysis, genome-wide SNP genotypes for about 65% of the roughly 700 donors were used, and that subset was treated as a discovery cohort. Donor age, sex, ethnicity and CMV serostatus were compiled together with the repertoire data. Approximately 300 gigabases of sequencing data and roughly 80 million unique TCR sequences made up an early release that covered several hundred HLA-typed donors. Roughly 5 DR-DQ haplotypes were handled as single units for association and clustering, since linkage in the cohort was strong. An earlier analysis of about 620 of the donors applied high-throughput TCR beta sequencing to assess whether each TCR beta V gene segment acted as functional or pseudogenic. To predict cytomegalovirus infection status, the study combined high-throughput TCR immunosequencing, statistical association of individual TCRs with disease status, and machine learning. Along with the approximately 620-subject first cohort, a separate validation cohort of over 90 different subjects was used. A later analysis re-examined previously published TCR beta repertoires from several hundred donors and added high-resolution HLA genotyping to investigate patterns of TCR occurrence. General conclusions and limits of the study: In an earlier analysis of 587 of the donors, most TCR beta V segments appeared in productive rearrangements about 90% or about 30% of the time, broadly matching IMGT annotations. Because some donors lacked HLA typing at each locus, the association tests relied only on the typed subset. Roughly uniform sequencing depth across donors was assumed in presence/absence analyses, although this assumption may not hold. Several of the top co-occurrence clusters appeared to be linked to parvovirus B19, influenza, CMV and Epstein-Barr virus, according to a later analysis. The 87-base-pair reads could not distinguish some IMGT-functional V segments, including TRBV6-2 and TRBV6-3, so those segments were excluded. A cluster of highly shared sequence variants was judged likely to be a technical artifact of the sequencing pipeline. In vitro tests confirmed that a few of the cytomegalovirus-associated TCR beta chains recognize cytomegalovirus antigens. Linkage disequilibrium might explain the correlated functional status among segregating V segments, but an unknown experimental factor could not be excluded. In a later genetic analysis, a missense DCLRE1C variant was associated with V-gene and J-gene trimming of TCR beta chains, and the association was replicated in an independent cohort. In a later analysis, the rate of TCR association differed among HLA loci, with DRB1 alleles having the most associated TCRs and HLA-C alleles having the fewest. At a false discovery rate of 0.05, a later analysis linked under 20,000 TCR beta sequences to specific HLA alleles. Approximately 16 rarely observed V segments, including chromosome 9 orphons, were excluded from the earlier analysis of almost 600 of the donors because counts were too low. In a later analysis, HLA-associated TCR beta chains were found to be more clonally expanded and to have lower generation probabilities than equally common non-associated chains. It was suggested by the authors that the approach could potentially be generalized to other disease states and immunological phenotypes. A further reported finding was that TCR beta sequences accurately predicted the HLA-A and HLA-B alleles for most subjects in the first cohort. In a later genetic analysis, fewer N-insertions in productive TCRs were reported among donors in an Asian-associated ancestry cluster than the 666-donor mean. For the cohort, immune exposure information was limited to CMV serostatus. A total of 150 or so TCR beta chains were listed by the study as associated with cytomegalovirus. In this cohort, only TCR beta chains were sequenced, and detectable features were limited by the absence of alpha or paired-chain data. Assigning TCR associations to individual alleles was difficult when HLA alleles, especially DR and DQ, strongly co-occurred. The classifier was reported to diagnose cytomegalovirus status with high specificity and sensitivity in both the original cohort and the validation cohort. Most CMV-associated TCR beta chains appeared to be HLA-restricted in a later analysis, and the HLA associations seemed to be driven largely by CMV exposure. Most TCR sequences were observed very rarely across donors, whereas some public TCRs were present in many individuals.

Note on this clone: This clone's antigen is unknown. Base quality data are lacking; no much larger clone is found one base away.

The protocol used for the library was the immunoSEQ multiplex PCR assay. For the multiplex PCR, a mixture combining 60 forward primers for TCR Vbeta segments and 13 reverse primers for TCR Jbeta segments was used. The CDR3 region of rearranged TCR beta genes was amplified from genomic DNA by a multiplex PCR assay. Amplified TCR beta libraries were sequenced as 87-base-pair reads on the Illumina HiSeq System. The original pipeline was this. Across the 500 to 850 repertoires, a later analysis counted some 80 million unique TCR beta chains, roughly 11 million of which were shared by at least two donors. Raw reads were error-corrected and collapsed into unique sequences by a nearest-neighbor algorithm in which closely related sequences were merged to remove PCR and sequencing errors. CDR3 sequences were aligned to IMGT reference sequences to assign V, D and J gene segments. For a sequence to be retained, a match of at least six nucleotides was required to both a V gene segment and a J gene segment. A rearrangement was called productive if the CDR3 had no stop codons and remained in frame with V and J, and every other rearrangement was called non-productive. CDR3 was defined according to IMGT convention as the region running from the second conserved V-encoded cysteine to the conserved J-encoded phenylalanine. Sequences without an unambiguous match to a single V gene segment were excluded from the earlier analysis of 450 to 750 of the donors. In an earlier analysis of about 590 of the donors, a V segment was called functional when productive rearrangements were above 56.7%, and segregating when the standard deviation between donors exceeded 5%. A statistical classification framework was built for diagnosing cytomegalovirus status from the catalog of TCR beta chain sequences. V and J gene assignment, in a later analysis, came from comparing TCR nucleotide sequences with IMGT/GENE-DB human TR gene sequences. A later analysis assigned CDR3 sequences and most-parsimonious VDJ recombination scenarios with the TCRdist pipeline. In a later analysis, each TCR beta chain was defined by its CDR3 amino acid sequence together with its V-gene family, and reads lacking a unique V-gene family were excluded. A later analysis removed several hundred highly shared, low-generation-probability nucleotide sequences to deal with suspected cross-contamination and a sequencing artifact. A later analysis calculated a clonal expansion index for each public chain from normalized within-repertoire ranks of inferred template counts. In a later analysis, generation probabilities were computed with a VDJ recombination model fitted to out-of-frame rearrangements, and the resulting probabilities were checked against IGoR. A later analysis scored TCR-TCR, TCR-HLA and TCR-CMV co-occurrence with hypergeometric tests, applying a repertoire-size bias correction to TCR pairs. False discovery rates were estimated in a later analysis by permuting HLA or CMV assignments 20 times. In a later analysis, co-occurring TCRs were grouped using DBSCAN, with TCRdist sequence similarity added in when clustering inside HLA-allele-positive subsets. Repertoires with fewer than 30,000 or more than 120,000 public chains were left out of co-occurrence clustering, as were about five repertoires with anomalous nucleotide sharing. TCRdb carries this immuneACCESS record with in-frame sequences only. Its versions omit some clonotypes, under half of them owing to an unresolved V gene in the studies checked, with the rest unexplained. Clone size and the V and J calls come from that table; the DNA yielded D and trimming. The sample table shows 150,000 to 200,000 clones, and about four fifths are seen once. Of the sample, around 0.27% is held by the ten largest clones.

In total, roughly 670 healthy bone marrow donors made up the cohort. At the time of sampling, all cohort members were nominally healthy, though unrecorded immune exposures were likely present. The donor tested CMV seronegative, placing the donor among the 352 seronegative members of the cohort. A peripheral blood sample was collected from each donor, and TCR beta sequencing was performed on peripheral blood mononuclear cells. The Qiagen DNeasy Blood Extraction Kit was used to extract genomic DNA from the blood cell samples. V drops 3 bases and J drops 1 base, leaving 9 bases in between. The germline V gene sets CDR1 to ENHRY and CDR2 to SYGVKD. Reading from cysteine to phenylalanine, the CDR3 counts 14 amino acids. Solely the CDR3 DNA is kept, with 42 bases framed from the first base.

The sample consisted of PBMCs. The V gene is TRBV10-3 and the J gene is TRBJ1-1, with TRBD1 tentatively as D gene (6 bases match). This sequence originates from a boy younger than 18 in good health and CMV-seronegative. DNA sequence: TGTGCCATCAGTGAACAGGGAAAGAACACTGAAGCTTTCTTT. This codes for CAISEQGKNTEAFF.